The present TCR beta chain was sequenced within a study of naive and memory T cell subsets. Study observations and caveats: A few larger clonotypes appeared in naive repertoires, especially CD8, possibly memory cells re-expressing CD45RA. Expression changes during T cell differentiation may affect RNA-based TCR counts.

Both TRBC1 and TRBC2 were covered by a beta constant-region primer of two equimolar oligonucleotides. Nested alpha and beta constant-region primers with the SP2 primer drove four PCR rounds on ligated cDNA. MiXCR, run by TCRdb on the UMI-ligation and nested PCR reads, gives a single entry per CDR3 protein. The table shows around 140,000 distinct CDR3 sequences, with over 20% occurring only once. J was trimmed by 0 bases and V by 5 bases; bases with no gene match: 5. Germline-derived CDR1 and CDR2 are SGHRS and YFSETQ. The CDR3 loop spans 14 amino acids. As to this clonotype: Its target is not known.

Cells stained for CD3, CD4, CD8, CD45RA, CD27 and viability were sorted into four CD45RA/CD27 subsets. What was sequenced was naive CD4+ T cells from blood. The receptor was derived from a human donor in good health. The chain uses TRBV5-1 and TRBJ2-7, with 7 bases lining up with TRBD2. The CDR3 nucleotides read TGCGCCAGCAGGGCCGGGACTATCTCCTACGAGCAGTACTTC. Protein: CASRAGTISYEQYF.